These 30 T cell receptor beta chains were sequenced from one sample in a study of blood T cell repertoires in COVID-19 (dated by TCRdb to the early 2020s). Receptors were amplified or captured by the immunoSEQ multiplex PCR assay. The table comes from immuneACCESS by way of TCRdb, which keeps in-frame sequences with V and J called. Part of the clones is missing from these tables; in studies checked, under half for an unresolved V gene and the rest for unknown reasons. A total of tens of thousands of clones appear in this sample, approximately 85% of them only once. The ten largest clones capture roughly 5% of the sample. The specimen was peripheral blood. All receptors come from a human donor in a cohort sampled during active COVID-19.

The chain recombines TRBV2 with TRBJ1-2; TRBD1 matches 7 bases. The germline V gene has CDR1 SNHLY and CDR2 FYNNEI. The V and J ends lost 8 bases and 6 bases, in that order; junction bases with no gene match: 12. The CDR3 length is 14 residues. The CDR3 region is CASSLSGTEDGYTF. CDR3 bases: TGTGCCAGCTCTTTGTCCGGGACAGAGGATGGCTACACCTTC.

This chain's CDR3 is CASRTTGIQGNQPQHF. DNA of the CDR3: TGTGCCAGCAGAACTACAGGAATCCAAGGGAATCAGCCCCAGCATTTT. The rearrangement links TRBV6-6 to TRBJ1-5; tentative D call: TRBD1 (5 bases). The V end was cut by 6 bases, the J end by 4 bases, with 19 bases between. This CDR3 spans 16 amino acids. Germline V gene sequence: CDR1 MNHNY, CDR2 SVGAGI (reference sequence).

The chain carries TRBV7-3 and TRBJ2-3; D possibly corresponds to TRBD2 (5 bases). V lost 2 bases and J 0 bases, leaving 9 bases between the germline ends. The CDR3 spans 15 residues. Germline V gene lookup returns CDR1 SGHTA and CDR2 FQGTGA. The CDR3 bases are TGTGCCAGCAGCTTAGAAGGCGGGAGCACAGATACGCAGTATTTT. Its protein product is CASSLEGGSTDTQYF.

This clone came up a few times. The chain uses TRBV27 and TRBJ1-4; the match to TRBD1 covers 10 bases. Germline V gene lookup returns CDR1 MNHEY and CDR2 SMNVEV (reference sequence). Losses at the gene ends were 2 bases for V and 7 bases for J; bases not matched to a gene: 4. The CDR3 is 15 amino acids. The CDR3 protein is CASSLGGTGVEKLFF. The DNA of the CDR3 is TGTGCCAGCAGTTTAGGAGGGACAGGGGTTGAAAAACTGTTTTTT.

The V call is TRBV6-5, the J call TRBJ2-1; 11 nucleotides match TRBD2. Germline V gene data show CDR1 as MNHEY and CDR2 as SVGAGI. The ends lost 6 bases at V and 5 bases at J; junction bases unmatched: 6. CDR3 length: 15 amino acids. CDR3 sequence: CASSSGLAEHNEQFF. The CDR3, as DNA: TGTGCCAGCAGCTCGGGACTAGCGGAACACAATGAGCAGTTCTTC.

The V gene is TRBV3-1 (or the pseudogene TRBV3-2), the J gene TRBJ1-2; 7 positions agree with TRBD1. Germline V gene lookup returns CDR1 LGHDT and CDR2 YNNKEL (reference sequence). The CDR3 has 14 amino acids. The ends lost 3 bases at V and 4 bases at J; junction bases unmatched: 5. CDR3 loop: CASSQNRDSYGYTF. CDR3 nucleotides: TGTGCCAGCAGCCAGAACAGGGACAGCTATGGCTACACCTTC.

This chain connects TRBV6-5 to TRBJ1-4; maybe TRBD1 (6 bases). CDR1 is MNHEY, CDR2 SVGAGI, per germline. Trimming removed 5 bases at V and 4 bases at J, with 11 bases between. The CDR3 has 14 amino acids. CDR3 loop: CASSKQGYNEKLFF. The DNA of the CDR3 is TGTGCCAGCAGTAAACAGGGTTATAATGAAAAACTGTTTTTT.

The chain recombines TRBV9 with TRBJ2-1, with a tentative D call TRBD2 (6 bases). The germline gives CDR1 SGDLS, CDR2 YYNGEE. The CDR3 runs to 15 residues. V was cut by 0 bases and J by 1 base, with 8 bases left in between. The CDR3 spells CASSVAAGSYNEQFF. The CDR3 bases are TGTGCCAGCAGCGTAGCGGCGGGATCCTACAATGAGCAGTTCTTC. The whole variable domain, filled in from reference TRBV9 and TRBJ2-1, reads DSGVTQTPKHLITATGQRVTLRCSPRSGDLSVYWYQQSLDQGLQFLIQYYNGEERAKGNILERFSAQQFPDLHSELNLSSLELGDSALYFCASSVAAGSYNEQFFGPGTRLTVL.

The chain joins TRBV27 to TRBJ1-5; no firm D call. Trimming cost V 5 bases and J 7 bases, with 9 bases left between them. CDR1 is MNHEY and CDR2 is SMNVEV in the germline V gene (reference sequence). The CDR3 has 12 residues. In DNA, the CDR3 is TGTGCCAGCAGTACCAATGGCCAGCCCCAGCATTTT. It is translated as CASSTNGQPQHF.

The CDR3 sequence is CASSPGGQANTGELFF. The CDR3 DNA reads as TGTGCCAGCAGCCCCGGTGGCCAGGCGAACACCGGGGAGCTGTTTTTT. The chain joins TRBV5-4 to TRBJ2-2; no firm D call. Per the germline V gene, CDR1 is SGHNT and CDR2 is YYREEE (reference sequence). This CDR3 is 16 amino acids long. V lost 4 bases and J 0 bases, leaving 13 bases between the germline ends.

This clone was counted only a few times. The rearrangement links TRBV7-9 to TRBJ1-2; TRBD1 is a possible D gene (5 bases). This CDR3 has 15 residues. Trimming shortened V by 1 base and J by 5 bases, and 14 bases separated the two germline ends. From germline, CDR1 is SEHNR and CDR2 FQNEAQ (reference sequence). For the CDR3, the DNA is TGTGCCAGCAGCTTAGAGCGCAGGGTGGGGTATGGCTACACCTTC. It translates to CASSLERRVGYGYTF.

This chain connects TRBV30 to TRBJ1-2; D gene unclear. This CDR3 comprises 15 residues. With 0 bases removed from V and 0 bases from J, the gap between germline ends came to 11 bases. The germline V gene has CDR1 GTSNPN and CDR2 SVGIG (reference sequence). As DNA, the CDR3 is TGTGCCTGGAGTGTTAGTGGTCAGGCTAACTATGGCTACACCTTC. It encodes CAWSVSGQANYGYTF.

The CDR3 region has the DNA TGTGCCAGCTCACCCGTAGGGGGACAGGAAGCCAATGAGCAGTTCTTC. Its protein product is CASSPVGGQEANEQFF. The V gene is TRBV18, the J gene TRBJ2-1, with 8 bases lining up with TRBD1. This CDR3 is built from 16 residues. V trimming: 3 bases; J trimming: 6 bases; junction bases outside the gene matches: 10. CDR1 KGHSH and CDR2 LQKENI come from the germline V gene.

The chain carries TRBV10-3 and TRBJ2-1; weak D call: TRBD2 (7 bases). Trimming pared 2 bases from V and 8 bases from J, leaving 13 bases between. The length of the CDR3 is 14 residues. Germline V gene data show CDR1 as ENHRY and CDR2 as SYGVKD. CDR3 sequence (DNA): TGTGCCATCAGTGAGGGGGGCGGGGGAGATGAGCAGTTCTTC. Encoded protein: CAISEGGGGDEQFF.

The chain employs TRBV27 and TRBJ2-7; D is unclear. The CDR3 runs 13 residues. Germline V gene lookup returns CDR1 MNHEY and CDR2 SMNVEV (reference sequence). V was cut by 4 bases and J by 2 bases, with 9 bases left in between. Written as DNA, the CDR3 is TGTGCCAGCAGTTCCGACCTAGCCTACGAGCAGTACTTC. Encoded protein: CASSSDLAYEQYF.

The rearrangement links TRBV5-4 to TRBJ2-1; 9 bases agree with TRBD2. V shed 0 bases and J 2 bases; nucleotides not matched to a gene: 0. Germline lookup yields CDR1 SGHNT and CDR2 YYREEE (reference sequence). This CDR3 is built from 15 residues. CDR3 coding DNA: TGTGCCAGCAGCTTGGTAGCGGGGGCCTACAATGAGCAGTTCTTC. Encoded protein: CASSLVAGAYNEQFF.

This clone was observed a handful of times. J is TRBJ1-1 and V is TRBV7-9; 7 bases agree with TRBD1. The CDR3 sequence is 13 residues long. V lost 2 bases to trimming and J lost 6 bases; unmatched junction nucleotides: 3. The germline V gene encodes CDR1 SEHNR and CDR2 FQNEAQ (reference sequence). The CDR3 DNA reads TGTGCCAGCAGCTTACGACAGGGCCCTGAAGCTTTCTTT. Translation: CASSLRQGPEAFF. Full variable domain (outside the CDR3, taken from reference TRBV7-9 and TRBJ1-1): DTGVSQNPRHKITKRGQNVTFRCDPISEHNRLYWYRQTLGQGPEFLTYFQNEAQLEKSRLLSDRFSAERPKGSFSTLEIQRTEQGDSAMYLCASSLRQGPEAFFGQGTRLTVV.

The chain combines TRBV2 with TRBJ1-5; 8 bases line up with TRBD1. Trimming removed 6 bases from V and 5 bases from J; junction bases left unmatched: 3. Germline V gene data show CDR1 as SNHLY and CDR2 as FYNNEI. This CDR3 region has 13 residues. The CDR3: CASRGQGDQPQHF. The CDR3, as DNA: TGTGCCAGCAGAGGACAGGGCGATCAGCCCCAGCATTTT.

This rearrangement joins TRBV4-3 to TRBJ2-6; D is possibly TRBD2 (7 bases). The CDR3 has 18 residues. CDR1 is LGHNA and CDR2 is YSLEER in the germline V gene. V lost 0 bases and J 2 bases, leaving 14 bases between the germline ends. CDR3 coding DNA: TGCGCCAGCAGCCAAGATTTTCCGGGGGGCGCTGGGGCCAACGTCCTGACTTTC. Translated: CASSQDFPGGAGANVLTF.

V is TRBV6-6 and J is TRBJ1-5; 8 nucleotides align to TRBD1. V dropped 5 bases and J dropped 6; count of bases not matched to a gene: 15. This CDR3 is built from 17 residues. Germline V gene lookup returns CDR1 MNHNY and CDR2 SVGAGI (reference sequence). The CDR3 region is CASSPHLRTGFGQPQHF. CDR3 coding DNA: TGTGCCAGCAGTCCCCATTTACGGACAGGGTTCGGTCAGCCCCAGCATTTT.

The V gene is TRBV6-5, the J gene TRBJ2-2; 7 positions agree with TRBD1. CDR1 and CDR2 (germline): MNHEY, SVGAGI. J was trimmed by 2 bases and V by 4 bases; bases with no gene match: 1. The CDR3 has 14 residues. The CDR3 bases are TGTGCCAGCAGTTGGGACAGTAACACCGGGGAGCTGTTTTTT. Encoded protein: CASSWDSNTGELFF.

The chain combines TRBV7-9 with TRBJ2-1; D is uncertain. CDR1 is SEHNR and CDR2 is FQNEAQ in the germline V gene (reference sequence). The CDR3 consists of 13 residues. Between the trimmed V and J ends, which lost 0 bases and 9 bases, there was a span of 9 bases. The CDR3 nucleotides read TGTGCCAGCAGCTTAGCGTGGCTCTCTGAGCAGTTCTTC. Its protein product is CASSLAWLSEQFF.

The chain employs TRBV18 and TRBJ2-7, with D perhaps TRBD2 (5 bases). The CDR3 is 15 amino acids. Trimming stripped 3 bases from V and 4 bases from J, with 16 bases between. The germline gives CDR1 KGHSH, CDR2 LQKENI. In nucleotides, the CDR3 is TGTGCCAGCTCACCCGGCGGGTTCAAGTCATACGAGCAGTACTTC. Its protein is CASSPGGFKSYEQYF.

The chain joins TRBV5-4 to TRBJ2-2; TRBD1 matches at 8 bases. Germline lookup yields CDR1 SGHNT and CDR2 YYREEE (reference sequence). After removal of 4 bases from V and 6 bases from J, the junction contained 5 bases not matched to a gene. This CDR3 has 14 residues. The CDR3 coding sequence is TGTGCCAGCAGCGCCTTACAGGGGGCCGGGGAGCTGTTTTTT. Amino acids: CASSALQGAGELFF. The full variable domain, its missing parts supplied by reference TRBV5-4 and TRBJ2-2, is ETGVTQSPTHLIKTRGQQVTLRCSSQSGHNTVSWYQQALGQGPQFIFQYYREEENGRGNFPPRFSGLQFPNYSSELNVNALELDDSALYLCASSALQGAGELFFGEGSRLTVL.

This chain links TRBV7-9 with TRBJ2-3; no clear D. Trimming took 3 bases from V and 2 from J, leaving 6 bases between them. Germline CDR1 is SEHNR and CDR2 is FQNEAQ (reference sequence). CDR3 length: 13 residues. The CDR3 reads CASSLRNTDTQYF. CDR3 DNA: TGTGCCAGCAGCTTGAGGAACACAGATACGCAGTATTTT.

CDR3 sequence: CASTPARSLGANVLTF. CDR3 sequence (DNA): TGTGCCAGCACTCCCGCGAGGTCCCTTGGGGCCAACGTCCTGACTTTC. V is TRBV6-6 and J is TRBJ2-6; D not resolved. Germline V CDR1 and CDR2: MNHNY, SVGAGI (reference sequence). The CDR3 length is 16 residues. V was pared by 7 bases and J by 3 bases, with 16 bases between.

The chain employs TRBV5-4 and TRBJ1-2, with a possible D match to TRBD1 (6 bases). V lost 5 bases, J lost 8 bases, and 19 bases lay in between. The CDR3 extends over 14 amino acids. Germline CDR1 SGHNT, CDR2 YYREEE (reference sequence). The CDR3 reads CASRSQQGKIGYTF. CDR3 nucleotides: TGTGCCAGCAGGTCACAGCAGGGGAAAATCGGCTACACCTTC.

The chain has TRBV6-4 and TRBJ2-1; 7 bases match TRBD1. Germline V gives CDR1 MRHNA, CDR2 SNTAGT. The CDR3 spans 14 residues. Trimming cost V 4 bases and J 13 bases; bases outside gene matches: 13. The CDR3 loop reads CASSAKWGQSHQFF. The CDR3 DNA reads TGTGCCAGCAGTGCGAAGTGGGGACAGAGCCACCAGTTCTTC.

The V gene is TRBV2, the J gene TRBJ2-1, with 10 bases that match TRBD1. With 3 bases clipped from V and 8 bases from J, the junction kept 4 bases outside the gene matches. Germline CDR1 is SNHLY and CDR2 is FYNNEI. CDR3 length equals 14 residues. CDR3 residues: CASSDGTGVDEQFF. CDR3 nucleotides: TGTGCCAGCAGTGATGGGACAGGGGTCGATGAGCAGTTCTTC.

This clone is a singleton in its sample. The rearrangement joins TRBV5-6 to TRBJ2-6; D ambiguous. The length of the CDR3 is 15 residues. Germline V gene sequence: CDR1 SGHDT, CDR2 YYEEEE. Between the trimmed V and J ends, which lost 4 bases and 0 bases, there was a span of 8 bases. The CDR3 loop is CASSLGASGANVLTF. In DNA, the CDR3 is TGTGCCAGCAGCCTAGGAGCCTCTGGGGCCAACGTCCTGACTTTC.